The 11 T cell receptor beta chains in this list originate from one sample, sequenced in a study of tumor and adjacent non-tumor tissue in lung cancer. TCRbeta libraries were built with three rounds of nested PCR, modified from ARM-PCR. TCRdb redid the calling of the multiplex PCR reads with MiXCR, one entry per CDR3 protein. Here the sample spans approximately 110,000 distinct CDR3 sequences, 50% to 70% being singletons. No cell sorting was done before RNA was extracted from the tissue. This non-tumor lung sample came from over 3 cm beyond the tumor edge. Source material: distant non-tumor lung tissue. The receptors shown here come from a man in his 60s with non-small cell lung cancer.

As to this clonotype: Just one base apart from a much larger clone, this may be a read error. The rearrangement uses TRBV11-2 and TRBJ1-2; D is unresolved. CDR1 is SGHAT, CDR2 FQNNGV, per germline. The CDR3 sequence is 13 residues long. V lost 1 base and J lost 3, with 6 bases in between. The CDR3 DNA follows: TGTGCCAGCAGCTTAGTAACAGACTATGGCTACACCTTC. Protein product: CASSLVTDYGYTF.

About this clonotype itself: A junction end diverges from the germline sequence, so it may reflect a read error. This sequence joins TRBV29-1 and TRBJ2-1; no clear D gene. In germline, CDR1 is SQVTM, CDR2 ANQGSEA. The CDR3 is 16 amino acids. The CDR3 DNA is TGCAGCATTGAAAAAAATCCAGTGAGAGTAGCCAATGAGCAGTTCTTC. Translation: CSIEKNPVRVANEQFF.

The chain has TRBV20-1 and TRBJ2-4, with D perhaps given as TRBD1 or TRBD2 (5 bases each). V lost 3 bases to trimming and J lost 1 base, with 19 bases between them. In germline, CDR1 is DFQATT, CDR2 SNEGSKA (reference sequence). This CDR3 region has 17 residues. The CDR3 spells CSARYGAAKMAKNIQYF. CDR3 DNA: TGCAGTGCTAGGTACGGGGCAGCCAAGATGGCCAAAAACATTCAGTACTTC.

This clonotype was recorded at least ten times. This chain links TRBV28 with TRBJ2-2; 11 bases align to TRBD1. V shed 8 bases, J shed 8 bases, and the junction held 7 bases outside the gene matches. In germline, CDR1 is MDHEN, CDR2 SYDVKM. There are 14 residues in the CDR3. The CDR3 loop reads CASLDRGPRGELFF. CDR3 bases: TGTGCCAGCTTGGACAGGGGGCCGCGTGGGGAGCTGTTTTTT.

A word on this clonotype: At one of its ends the junction is not consistent with the germline gene, which may arise from a read error. V gene TRBV20-1 combines with J gene TRBJ2-1; 11 nucleotides match TRBD2. The CDR3 is 15 residues long. CDR1 DFQATT and CDR2 SNEGSKA come from the germline V gene (reference sequence). This chain's CDR3 is CSASPGLAAYNEQSF. The CDR3 DNA reads TGCAGTGCTAGCCCGGGACTAGCGGCCTACAATGAGCAGTCCTTC.

This clonotype was observed a handful of times. Since a much larger clone is just one base distant, this may be a read error. The chain has TRBV7-8 and TRBJ2-5; D is perhaps TRBD2 (5 bases). V was trimmed by 5 bases and J by 12 bases, leaving 22 bases between them. This CDR3 is 14 amino acids long. Germline CDR1 reads SGHVS; CDR2 reads FQNEAQ. The CDR3: CASSLWGVTETKYF. CDR3 DNA sequence: TGTGCCAGCAGCCTGTGGGGAGTCACAGAAACCAAGTACTTC.

This clonotype was found a few times. This sequence joins TRBV28 and TRBJ2-7, with D perhaps TRBD1 (7 bases). The germline V gene has CDR1 MDHEN and CDR2 SYDVKM. The V end was cut by 2 bases, the J end by 4 bases, with 15 bases between. This CDR3 has 15 amino acids. CDR3 in amino acids: CASSLRWGDRYEQYF. The CDR3 region has the DNA TGTGCCAGCAGTTTACGGTGGGGGGACAGATACGAGCAGTACTTC.

The gene calls are TRBV18 and TRBJ2-1; D tentatively reads TRBD1 or TRBD2 (5 bases each). CDR1 is KGHSH and CDR2 is LQKENI in the germline V gene. There are 16 residues in the CDR3. The V and J ends lost 3 bases and 4 bases respectively, with 16 bases between them. CDR3 protein: CASSPRWDGDYNEQFF. The CDR3 DNA sequence: TGTGCCAGCTCACCCCGCTGGGACGGCGATTACAATGAGCAGTTCTTC.

Concerning this clonotype: Since a much larger clone is just one base distant, this may be a read error. The CDR3 is CASSQEVKRAGYTF. CDR3 nucleotides: TGCGCCAGCAGCCAAGAGGTCAAAAGGGCAGGCTACACCTTC. The rearrangement joins TRBV4-1 to TRBJ1-2; D is unclear. The CDR3 runs to 14 residues. Between the trimmed V and J ends, which lost 0 bases and 8 bases, there was a span of 13 bases. Germline lookup yields CDR1 MGHRA and CDR2 YSYEKL.

V gene TRBV7-2 combines with J gene TRBJ2-5, with D perhaps matching TRBD2 (5 bases). Trimming pared 1 base from V and 5 bases from J, leaving 11 bases between. Germline V gene sequence: CDR1 SGHTA, CDR2 FQGNSA. The CDR3 length is 14 residues. This chain's CDR3 is CASSLGTGWETQYF. CDR3 sequence (DNA): TGTGCCAGCAGCTTAGGTACGGGATGGGAGACCCAGTACTTC.

On this clonotype: With a much larger clone just one base away, this may be a read error. The chain is built from TRBV2 and TRBJ2-5; D is unclear. Trimming pared 6 bases from V and 1 base from J, leaving 12 bases between. The CDR3 extends over 14 amino acids. Germline V gene data show CDR1 as SNHLY and CDR2 as FYNNEI. The CDR3 region has the DNA TGTGCCAGCAGCAACACACCGGCCCAAGAGACCCAGTACTTC. Amino acids: CASSNTPAQETQYF.